The clone carrying this T cell receptor (beta chain) was detected only a few times. TCRdb passed the RT-PCR reads through MiXCR, listing each CDR3 protein once. The sample carries hundreds of thousands of distinct CDR3 sequences, 16% recorded once. The CDR3 is made up of 16 amino acids. Germline V lookup: CDR1 SGHAT, CDR2 FQNNGV. Trimming shortened V by 6 bases and J by 3 bases, and 20 bases separated the two germline ends. This entry belongs to a study of patients and donors after allogeneic stem cell transplantation. The clonotype originates from a human donor who was either an allogeneic HSCT recipient or a stem cell or donor lymphocyte infusion donor (not recorded which). It is not recorded whose cells these are; they may come from a transplant donor. The sequenced material came from blood, either unsorted or a sorted T cell fraction (not recorded which). The chain employs TRBV11-2 and TRBJ1-2; possible D gene TRBD1, 6 bases. CDR3 DNA: TGTGCCAGCAGTATACGGGGACAATCGCGGGACTATGGCTACACCTTC. This gives the protein CASSIRGQSRDYGYTF.